Below are 17 T cell receptor beta chains sequenced from a single sample in a study of blood T cell repertoires in COVID-19. Assay used: immunoSEQ multiplex PCR; TCRdb lists only in-frame clones, some missing. The sample shows about 54,000 clones, roughly nine tenths of them seen only once. The specimen was peripheral blood. These receptors were obtained from a middle-aged woman with active COVID-19.

This clone was observed once. The rearrangement joins TRBV7-2 to TRBJ2-7, with 8 bases fitting TRBD1. In germline, CDR1 is SGHTA, CDR2 FQGNSA. The CDR3 is 15 amino acids. Losses at the gene ends were 2 bases for V and 7 bases for J; bases not matched to a gene: 10. The CDR3: CASSLSRTGIGEQYF. DNA for the CDR3: TGTGCCAGCAGCTTAAGTCGGACAGGGATAGGGGAGCAGTACTTC.

The chain couples TRBV27 to TRBJ2-7, with 9 bases matching TRBD1. Unmatched junction bases numbered 12, after V lost 6 bases and J lost 0 bases. There are 17 residues in the CDR3. The germline gives CDR1 MNHEY, CDR2 SMNVEV (reference sequence). CDR3 region: CASSLSGQGPNSYEQYF. As DNA, the CDR3 is TGTGCCAGCAGCCTAAGCGGACAGGGGCCAAACTCCTACGAGCAGTACTTC.

The V gene is TRBV7-9, the J gene TRBJ2-5, with TRBD2 identical over 7 bases. CDR3 length: 14 residues. Germline trimming cut 1 base from V and 2 bases from J; bases unmatched to any gene: 1. Germline CDR1 and CDR2: SEHNR and FQNEAQ (reference sequence). In nucleotides, the CDR3 is TGTGCCAGCAGCTTAGGGACTAGTCAAGAGACCCAGTACTTC. Protein sequence: CASSLGTSQETQYF. Complete variable domain (other parts from reference TRBV7-9 and TRBJ2-5): DTGVSQNPRHKITKRGQNVTFRCDPISEHNRLYWYRQTLGQGPEFLTYFQNEAQLEKSRLLSDRFSAERPKGSFSTLEIQRTEQGDSAMYLCASSLGTSQETQYFGPGTRLLVL.

Written as DNA, the CDR3 is TGTGCCACCAGGAGGGAGTCCCCTAACGATGAAAAACTGTTTTTT. This translates into CATRRESPNDEKLFF. This sequence joins TRBV15 and TRBJ1-4; D not resolved. Looked up from germline, CDR1 is LNHNV and CDR2 is YYDKDF (reference sequence). The CDR3 sequence is 15 residues long. Trimming removed 6 bases from V and 6 bases from J, with 17 bases in between.

This chain links TRBV10-1 with TRBJ2-7; D unclear. The CDR3 extends over 13 amino acids. CDR1 is WNHNN and CDR2 is SYGVQD in the germline V gene (reference sequence). Trimming shortened V by 5 bases and J by 5 bases, and 13 bases separated the two germline ends. The CDR3 nucleotides are TGCGCCAGCAGTCCGACTGGTACCCACGAGCAGTACTTC. Translation gives CASSPTGTHEQYF.

The chain combines TRBV11-2 with TRBJ1-3; TRBD1 aligns across 7 bases. Germline values: CDR1 SGHAT, CDR2 FQNNGV. J was trimmed by 0 bases and V by 8 bases; bases with no gene match: 10. The CDR3 has 16 amino acids. CDR3 sequence (DNA): TGTGCCAGCGCGACAGGGTCGGGGAGCTCTGGAAACACCATATATTTT. It is translated as CASATGSGSSGNTIYF. Full variable domain (remainder filled in from reference TRBV11-2 and TRBJ1-3): EAGVAQSPRYKIIEKRQSVAFWCNPISGHATLYWYQQILGQGPKLLIQFQNNGVVDDSQLPKDRFSAERLKGVDSTLKIQPAKLEDSAVYLCASATGSGSSGNTIYFGEGSWLTVV.

The rearrangement uses TRBV30 and TRBJ1-1; D remains unclear. V gave up 4 bases and J gave up 4 bases, with 13 bases separating them. The CDR3 totals 13 residues. Germline lookup yields CDR1 GTSNPN and CDR2 SVGIG (reference sequence). CDR3: CAWNSRRFTEAFF. CDR3 bases: TGTGCCTGGAATTCACGCAGGTTCACTGAAGCTTTCTTT.

V is TRBV4-3 and J is TRBJ2-1, with a weak D call TRBD1 (6 bases). CDR3 length equals 14 residues. V was shortened by 2 bases and J by 7 bases, with 12 bases between the two germline ends. Germline V gene data show CDR1 as LGHNA and CDR2 as YSLEER. The CDR3 coding sequence is TGCGCCAGCAGCCAATATACAGGGATAAATGAGCAGTTCTTC. Translating gives CASSQYTGINEQFF.

The genes are TRBV19 and TRBJ2-2, with 9 bases that match TRBD2. CDR3 length: 15 amino acids. V shed 8 bases and J 0 bases; nucleotides not matched to a gene: 4. Germline V gene data show CDR1 as LNHDA and CDR2 as SQIVND (reference sequence). CDR3 amino acids: CASVQRGANTGELFF. In DNA form, the CDR3 reads TGTGCCAGTGTTCAGCGGGGGGCGAACACCGGGGAGCTGTTTTTT. Together with reference TRBV19 and TRBJ2-2, the CDR3 gives the full variable domain: DGGITQSPKYLFRKEGQNVTLSCEQNLNHDAMYWYRQDPGQGLRLIYYSQIVNDFQKGDIAEGYSVSREKKESFPLTVTSAQKNPTAFYLCASVQRGANTGELFFGEGSRLTVL.

The V gene is TRBV19, the J gene TRBJ1-5, with TRBD1 identical over 7 bases. Germline lookup yields CDR1 LNHDA and CDR2 SQIVND (reference sequence). The CDR3 length is 14 residues. V lost 5 bases, J lost 2 bases, and 3 bases stayed unmatched. CDR3 loop: CASSYRGGNQPQHF. The CDR3, as DNA: TGTGCCAGTAGTTACAGGGGAGGCAATCAGCCCCAGCATTTT.

The rearrangement uses TRBV6-5 and TRBJ1-3; D uncertain. Germline assignment: CDR1 MNHEY and CDR2 SVGAGI. The CDR3 sequence is 12 residues long. With 4 bases removed from V and 3 bases from J, the gap between germline ends came to 4 bases. The CDR3 DNA reads as TGTGCCAGCAGTTCGGGTGGAAACACCATATATTTT. Its protein is CASSSGGNTIYF.

This chain links TRBV10-3 with TRBJ2-4; D remains unclear. V was shortened by 2 bases and J by 0 bases, with 11 bases between the two germline ends. The CDR3 spans 16 residues. Germline loops: CDR1 ENHRY, CDR2 SYGVKD. As DNA, the CDR3 is TGTGCCATCAGTGAGATTCAGACTTCAGCCAAAAACATTCAGTACTTC. Amino acid sequence: CAISEIQTSAKNIQYF.

The CDR3 protein is CASSPTAIEQYF. CDR3 nucleotides: TGTGCCAGCAGCCCCACCGCGATTGAGCAGTACTTC. The rearrangement links TRBV6-2 or TRBV6-3 to TRBJ2-7; D not resolved. CDR1 is MNHEY and CDR2 is SVGEGT in the germline V gene. Deletions cut 6 bases from V and 7 bases from J, with 13 bases between. The CDR3 covers 12 residues.

This clone has only a few counts. The chain combines TRBV6-5 with TRBJ1-2; maybe TRBD1 (5 bases). CDR1 is MNHEY, CDR2 SVGAGI, per germline. This CDR3 has 13 amino acids. Between the trimmed V and J ends, which lost 3 bases and 5 bases, there was a span of 10 bases. The CDR3 DNA sequence: TGTGCCAGCAGTTATGACAGCACATATGGCTACACCTTC. This codes for CASSYDSTYGYTF.

This chain links TRBV2 with TRBJ2-2, with 7 bases fitting TRBD1. CDR3 length: 16 residues. The junction had 12 bases not matched to a gene; V was cut back by 6 bases and J by 5 bases. CDR1 and CDR2 (germline): SNHLY, FYNNEI. Here the CDR3 reads CASRPIEGAGTGELFF. The CDR3 region has the DNA TGTGCCAGCAGACCGATAGAGGGGGCGGGTACCGGGGAGCTGTTTTTT.

This rearrangement joins TRBV10-3 to TRBJ1-2, with a weak D call TRBD1 (6 bases). CDR1 and CDR2 (germline): ENHRY, SYGVKD. V lost 3 bases to trimming and J lost 6 bases, with 14 bases between them. CDR3 size: 14 residues. CDR3 sequence (DNA): TGTGCCATCAGTGATGGGGCAGGGGCTGATGGCTACACCTTC. Protein product: CAISDGAGADGYTF.

The chain employs TRBV15 and TRBJ2-3; 12 nucleotides match TRBD2. J lost 3 bases, V lost 3 bases, and 1 base had no gene match. The CDR3 totals 15 residues. Germline V gives CDR1 LNHNV, CDR2 YYDKDF (reference sequence). The DNA of the CDR3 is TGTGCCACCAGCAGGGGACTAGCGGGTACAGATACGCAGTATTTT. It specifies CATSRGLAGTDTQYF.